Listed here are 25 T cell receptor beta chains from one sample, sequenced in a study of graft-versus-host responses after intestinal transplantation. Clones were sequenced by immunoSEQ multiplex PCR, and TCRdb holds only the in-frame ones, with some missing. The sample lists 90,000 to 120,000 clones, roughly nine tenths occurring once. The antigens these receptors bind are not known. The material was unstimulated CD4+ T cells sorted from spleen or lymph node cells, obtained before intestinal transplant. The source of these receptors is a human donor who received an intestinal transplant.

This chain uses TRBV5-6 with TRBJ1-1; 9 bases line up with TRBD1. Trimming took 6 bases from V and 9 from J; bases not matched to a gene: 9. Germline assignment: CDR1 SGHDT and CDR2 YYEEEE. This CDR3 is built from 13 residues. The CDR3 DNA reads TGTGCCAGCACGTCCCGGGACAGGGTTAAAGCTTTCTTT. Amino acid sequence: CASTSRDRVKAFF.

The chain links TRBV18 to TRBJ1-4; perhaps TRBD1 as D (5 bases). This CDR3 has 15 amino acids. V was shortened by 1 base and J by 5 bases, with 11 bases between the two germline ends. CDR1 and CDR2 (germline): KGHSH, LQKENI. DNA of the CDR3: TGTGCCAGCTCACCACTAGAGGGGACGAATGAAAAACTGTTTTTT. Its translation is CASSPLEGTNEKLFF.

The chain links TRBV11-2 to TRBJ2-5, with 7 bases that match TRBD2. V lost 7 bases, J lost 5 bases, and 10 bases stayed unmatched. This CDR3 spans 14 amino acids. CDR1 is SGHAT and CDR2 is FQNNGV in the germline V gene. The DNA of the CDR3 is TGTGCCAGCACCAAAGGGGCCGGGAGGGAGACCCAGTACTTC. Translating it yields CASTKGAGRETQYF.

The count of this clone is one. V gene TRBV19 combines with J gene TRBJ2-5, with 13 bases aligning to TRBD2. The V and J ends lost 9 bases and 5 bases, in that order; junction bases with no gene match: 6. CDR1 and CDR2 from the germline V gene are LNHDA and SQIVND (reference sequence). CDR3 length equals 14 residues. The CDR3 sequence is CASRLAGGGETQYF. As DNA, the CDR3 is TGTGCCAGCCGACTAGCGGGAGGTGGGGAGACCCAGTACTTC.

The chain combines TRBV27 with TRBJ1-6; D not certain. The V gene lost 6 bases and the J gene lost 14 bases, with 14 bases spanning the gap. CDR3 length equals 12 residues. Per germline, CDR1 MNHEY and CDR2 SMNVEV (reference sequence). The CDR3 nucleotides read TGTGCCAGCAGCCGGCACGGTCGGGCCCTCCACTTT. It specifies CASSRHGRALHF.

The chain links TRBV4-1 to TRBJ2-3; TRBD2 agrees at 15 bases. The CDR3 is 21 amino acids. Germline V lookup: CDR1 MGHRA, CDR2 YSYEKL. With 1 base clipped from V and 4 bases from J, the junction kept 15 bases outside the gene matches. The CDR3 loop is CASSQVAGPSGTSGRSDTQYF. The CDR3 region has the DNA TGCGCCAGCAGCCAAGTGGCAGGGCCCTCCGGGACTAGCGGGAGGTCAGATACGCAGTATTTT.

This chain links TRBV2 with TRBJ2-1; D ambiguous. Trimming left V 8 bases short and J 3 bases short, with 5 bases between. The germline V gene has CDR1 SNHLY and CDR2 FYNNEI. The length of the CDR3 is 11 residues. Here the CDR3 DNA reads TGTGCCAGCGGGGTCTACAATGAGCAGTTCTTC. Residues: CASGVYNEQFF.

This chain uses TRBV10-3 with TRBJ2-7, with 7 positions matching TRBD2. This CDR3 has 12 amino acids. Germline values: CDR1 ENHRY, CDR2 SYGVKD. V lost 4 bases to trimming and J lost 6 bases; unmatched junction nucleotides: 3. CDR3 region: CAISGGGGEQYF. In DNA form, the CDR3 reads TGTGCCATCAGTGGTGGCGGGGGCGAGCAGTACTTC.

This chain links TRBV30 with TRBJ1-4, with a tentative D call TRBD1 (6 bases). The CDR3 extends over 16 amino acids. Germline CDR1 is GTSNPN and CDR2 is SVGIG (reference sequence). Between the trimmed V and J ends, which lost 2 bases and 4 bases, there was a span of 17 bases. The CDR3 spells CAWSRSYRAHNEKLFF. CDR3 bases: TGTGCCTGGAGTCGCTCGTACAGGGCCCATAATGAAAAACTGTTTTTT.

The V call is TRBV5-1, the J call TRBJ1-6, with 10 bases lining up with TRBD1. Per the germline V gene, CDR1 is SGHRS and CDR2 is YFSETQ. J gave up 11 bases and V 0 bases, and 5 bases lay outside the gene matches. This CDR3 has 15 residues. The DNA of the CDR3 is TGCGCCAGCAGCTTGGGGGGACAGGGGTTGACACCCCTCCACTTT. This codes for CASSLGGQGLTPLHF.

V and J are TRBV5-4 and TRBJ2-3; the D is unclear. The CDR3 is 16 amino acids. Trimming took off 0 bases at V and 1 base at J, with 12 bases between the two ends. The germline CDR1 and CDR2 sequences are SGHNT and YYREEE (reference sequence). CDR3 sequence reads: CASSLAGLLRTDTQYF. The CDR3 DNA follows: TGTGCCAGCAGCTTGGCCGGATTATTGCGCACAGATACGCAGTATTTT.

V gene TRBV4-2 combines with J gene TRBJ2-1; 8 bases agree with TRBD2. With V trimmed by 1 base and J by 1 base, 3 bases remained unmatched. The CDR3 covers 16 residues. Germline CDR1 LGHNA, CDR2 YNFKEQ. As DNA, the CDR3 is TGTGCCAGCAGCCAAGCGGGAGGGCCATCCTACAATGAGCAGTTCTTC. Protein product: CASSQAGGPSYNEQFF.

This chain connects TRBV5-6 to TRBJ2-7; D may be TRBD1 (5 bases). This CDR3 has 12 residues. CDR1 SGHDT and CDR2 YYEEEE come from the germline V gene. V shed 1 base and J shed 6 bases, with 8 bases lying between them. The CDR3 protein is CASSLSTAEQYF. CDR3 nucleotide sequence: TGTGCCAGCAGCTTGTCGACAGCCGAGCAGTACTTC.

The chain joins TRBV5-1 to TRBJ2-1; TRBD2 matches 8 bases. From germline, CDR1 is SGHRS and CDR2 YFSETQ. V lost 2 bases to trimming and J lost 4 bases; unmatched junction nucleotides: 5. CDR3 length: 15 residues. DNA for the CDR3: TGCGCCAGCAGCTTTGGCCCGGGAGGGTACAATGAGCAGTTCTTC. It specifies CASSFGPGGYNEQFF. Using reference TRBV5-1 and TRBJ2-1 for the parts outside the CDR3, the full variable domain is KAGVTQTPRYLIKTRGQQVTLSCSPISGHRSVSWYQQTPGQGLQFLFEYFSETQRNKGNFPGRFSGRQFSNSRSEMNVSTLELGDSALYLCASSFGPGGYNEQFFGPGTRLTVL.

The chain recombines TRBV7-3 with TRBJ2-5; D not resolved. The CDR3 is 14 amino acids. CDR1 SGHTA and CDR2 FQGTGA come from the germline V gene. With 0 bases removed from V and 5 bases from J, the gap between germline ends came to 10 bases. CDR3 sequence: CASSLTSASETQYF. In DNA, the CDR3 is TGTGCCAGCAGCTTAACGTCGGCGTCCGAGACCCAGTACTTC.

The chain employs TRBV28 and TRBJ2-1, with TRBD2 matching over 9 bases. The CDR3 extends over 16 amino acids. Germline V lookup: CDR1 MDHEN, CDR2 SYDVKM. The trim removed 3 bases at V and 1 base at J, leaving 4 bases unmatched. The CDR3 sequence is CASSLREGGSYNEQFF. The CDR3, as DNA: TGTGCCAGCAGTTTGCGGGAGGGAGGGTCCTACAATGAGCAGTTCTTC. Filled out from reference TRBV28 and TRBJ2-1, the complete variable domain reads DVKVTQSSRYLVKRTGEKVFLECVQDMDHENMFWYRQDPGLGLRLIYFSYDVKMKEKGDIPEGYSVSREKKERFSLILESASTNQTSMYLCASSLREGGSYNEQFFGPGTRLTVL.

The V gene is TRBV6-1, the J gene TRBJ2-2; D gene ambiguous. V gave up 5 bases and J gave up 5 bases, with 9 bases separating them. CDR3 length: 13 amino acids. Germline V gene lookup returns CDR1 MNHNS and CDR2 SASEGT. This CDR3 reads CASSYGETGELFF. The CDR3 nucleotides read TGTGCCAGCAGTTATGGGGAAACCGGGGAGCTGTTTTTT.

The J gene is TRBJ2-5, the V gene TRBV5-4; D gene ambiguous. V was pared by 0 bases and J by 2 bases, with 8 bases between. CDR3 length equals 14 residues. CDR1 and CDR2 from the germline V gene are SGHNT and YYREEE (reference sequence). The CDR3 coding sequence is TGTGCCAGCAGCTTGGTATCCAGGCAAGAGACCCAGTACTTC. Amino acids: CASSLVSRQETQYF.

This clone has only one observation. The J gene is TRBJ1-2, the V gene TRBV27; 7 bases agree with TRBD1. V was clipped by 5 bases and J by 8 bases; unmatched bases: 17. In germline, CDR1 is MNHEY, CDR2 SMNVEV (reference sequence). The CDR3 is 16 amino acids. Here the CDR3 DNA reads TGTGCCAGCAGTCAGGCCCGATCTTTACAGGGGCGCGGCTACACCTTC. Translating it yields CASSQARSLQGRGYTF.

In nucleotides, the CDR3 is TGTGCCAGCATGTTCTCAGGGGCAAACAATGAGCAGTTCTTC. It yields the protein CASMFSGANNEQFF. The chain joins TRBV7-9 to TRBJ2-1; tentatively, D is TRBD1 (6 bases). In germline, CDR1 is SEHNR, CDR2 FQNEAQ (reference sequence). V dropped 7 bases and J dropped 5 bases, with 15 bases sitting between them. CDR3 size: 14 residues.

J is TRBJ2-7 and V is TRBV5-4; TRBD1 or TRBD2 may be the D gene (6 bases each). The CDR3 sequence is 15 residues long. The germline V gene encodes CDR1 SGHNT and CDR2 YYREEE (reference sequence). Trimming stripped 2 bases from V and 1 base from J, with 13 bases between. Written as DNA, the CDR3 is TGTGCCAGCAGCTTTGGTTGGGGGGCGTCCTACGAGCAGTACTTC. This codes for CASSFGWGASYEQYF.

Only a few counts were recorded for this clone. The sample carries other DNA sequences with the same CDR3. The chain has TRBV4-1 and TRBJ1-5; D ambiguous. The CDR3 runs to 15 residues. Germline CDR1 reads MGHRA; CDR2 reads YSYEKL. The V end was cut by 2 bases, the J end by 1 base, with 9 bases between. CDR3 amino acids: CASSQRTDSNQPQHF. Written as DNA, the CDR3 is TGCGCCAGCAGCCAAAGGACCGACAGCAATCAGCCCCAGCATTTT.

This chain connects TRBV6-5 to TRBJ1-3; D is uncertain. The CDR3 consists of 15 residues. Trimming shortened V by 7 bases and J by 6 bases, and 19 bases separated the two germline ends. Germline V lookup: CDR1 MNHEY, CDR2 SVGAGI. The CDR3 reads CASNNLGRGENTIYF. The DNA of the CDR3 is TGTGCCAGCAACAATTTAGGACGAGGAGAAAACACCATATATTTT.

CDR3 coding DNA: TGTGCCAGCAGCTCACACACTAGCAGGGTCTACGAGCAGTACTTC. It yields the protein CASSSHTSRVYEQYF. The chain links TRBV6-6 to TRBJ2-7; possible D gene TRBD2, 6 bases. The germline V gene has CDR1 MNHNY and CDR2 SVGAGI (reference sequence). The CDR3 runs to 15 residues. The ends were cut back, 6 bases at V and 3 bases at J, with 18 bases in the middle.

The chain combines TRBV5-1 with TRBJ2-6; D is perhaps TRBD2 (5 bases). Germline V lookup: CDR1 SGHRS, CDR2 YFSETQ. V gave up 0 bases and J gave up 2 bases, with 15 bases separating them. The CDR3 sequence is 18 residues long. The CDR3 sequence is CASSLGYEGWTGANVLTF. DNA of the CDR3: TGCGCCAGCAGCTTGGGGTACGAGGGATGGACTGGGGCCAACGTCCTGACTTTC.